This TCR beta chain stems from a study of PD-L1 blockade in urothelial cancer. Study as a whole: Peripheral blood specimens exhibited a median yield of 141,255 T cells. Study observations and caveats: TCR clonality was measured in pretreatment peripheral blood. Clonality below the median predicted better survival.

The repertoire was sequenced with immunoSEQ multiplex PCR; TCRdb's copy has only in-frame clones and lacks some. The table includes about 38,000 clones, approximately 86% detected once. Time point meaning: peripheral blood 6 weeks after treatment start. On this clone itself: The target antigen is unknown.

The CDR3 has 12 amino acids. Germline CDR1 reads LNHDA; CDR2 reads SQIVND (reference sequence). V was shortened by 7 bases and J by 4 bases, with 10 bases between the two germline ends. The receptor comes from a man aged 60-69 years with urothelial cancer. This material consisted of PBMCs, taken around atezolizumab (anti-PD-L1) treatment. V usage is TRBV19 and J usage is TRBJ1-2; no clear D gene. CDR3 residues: CASTPGRYGYTF. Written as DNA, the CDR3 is TGTGCCAGTACCCCTGGGCGCTATGGCTACACCTTC.